Listed below are T cell receptor beta chains from one sample, sequenced in a study of cytomegalovirus exposure and HLA in healthy donors. Libraries were prepared by immunoSEQ multiplex PCR; TCRdb keeps only in-frame clonotypes and omits some of them. The data show about 210,000 clones, more than 75% seen once. Sequenced input: PBMCs. These receptors all come from a man aged 35-49 years in good health and CMV-seropositive. Both conserved end residues are trimmed from each CDR3.

v_gene: TRBV29-1; j_gene: TRBJ2-5; CDR3aa: SVNRGLLETQY
v_gene: TRBV5-1; j_gene: TRBJ2-3; CDR3aa: ASSLAGDTQY
v_gene: TRBV18; j_gene: TRBJ2-5; CDR3aa: ASSWARVQETQY
v_gene: TRBV7-9; j_gene: TRBJ2-7; CDR3aa: ASSPGGGVAGHEQY
v_gene: TRBV7-9; j_gene: TRBJ1-4; CDR3aa: ASRDSGWTNEKLF
v_gene: TRBV27; j_gene: TRBJ2-1; CDR3aa: ASSSPQRNEQF
v_gene: TRBV19; j_gene: TRBJ2-4; CDR3aa: ASSIDRGNIQY
v_gene: TRBV18; j_gene: TRBJ2-2; CDR3aa: ASSPRSNTGELF
v_gene: TRBV27; j_gene: TRBJ2-4; CDR3aa: ASSPLGSIQY
v_gene: TRBV5-6; j_gene: TRBJ1-5; CDR3aa: ASSLGGGNQPQH
v_gene: TRBV6-5; j_gene: TRBJ2-3; CDR3aa: ASSYDTSGRDTQY
v_gene: TRBV29-1; j_gene: TRBJ2-7; CDR3aa: SVKWGQSYEQY
v_gene: TRBV30; j_gene: TRBJ1-1; CDR3aa: AWSVDRLGRNTEAF
v_gene: TRBV27; j_gene: TRBJ2-7; CDR3aa: ASKRTGVDEQY
v_gene: TRBV7-3; j_gene: TRBJ2-2; CDR3aa: ASSHLAGGRGTGELF
v_gene: TRBV30; j_gene: TRBJ1-4; CDR3aa: ASDRDSARGEKLF
v_gene: TRBV9; j_gene: TRBJ2-7; CDR3aa: ASSVEGSSYEQY
v_gene: TRBV19; j_gene: TRBJ1-1; CDR3aa: ASRLGLLNTEAF
v_gene: TRBV9; j_gene: TRBJ2-7; CDR3aa: ASSVAPTYEQY
v_gene: TRBV6-6; j_gene: TRBJ2-1; CDR3aa: ASSPNNEQF
v_gene: TRBV19; j_gene: TRBJ1-1; CDR3aa: ASSLRGSTEAF
v_gene: TRBV6-1; j_gene: TRBJ2-1; CDR3aa: ASSDGFSGMNEQF
v_gene: TRBV9; j_gene: TRBJ2-3; CDR3aa: ASSKGLVDTQY
v_gene: TRBV7-9; j_gene: TRBJ1-1; CDR3aa: SSSLRTEEAF
v_gene: TRBV4-1; j_gene: TRBJ2-5; CDR3aa: ASSQSNTYQETQY
v_gene: TRBV5-4; j_gene: TRBJ2-1; CDR3aa: ASSNTDRGRDNEQF
v_gene: TRBV4-2; j_gene: TRBJ2-1; CDR3aa: ASSQEQGSTEQF
v_gene: TRBV27; j_gene: TRBJ2-5; CDR3aa: ASSFGGLPQETQY
v_gene: TRBV29-1; j_gene: TRBJ1-2; CDR3aa: SVAERAGAVGHGYT
v_gene: TRBV6-1; j_gene: TRBJ1-1; CDR3aa: ASRQGTDTEAF
v_gene: TRBV5-4; j_gene: TRBJ2-1; CDR3aa: ASSLVLAGNEQF
v_gene: TRBV9; j_gene: TRBJ2-6; CDR3aa: ASSPQGAFQVPGANVLT
v_gene: TRBV10-2; j_gene: TRBJ1-2; CDR3aa: ASSGDSANYGYT
v_gene: TRBV6-5; j_gene: TRBJ2-1; CDR3aa: ASRAGFSYNEQF
v_gene: TRBV14; j_gene: TRBJ1-1; CDR3aa: ASSQWDTTVEEAF
v_gene: TRBV27; j_gene: TRBJ2-1; CDR3aa: ASSLGQGGGHEQF
v_gene: TRBV4-2; j_gene: TRBJ1-2; CDR3aa: ASSQDQGTGDHGYT
v_gene: TRBV6-5; j_gene: TRBJ2-5; CDR3aa: ASSYSKGQGKETQY
v_gene: TRBV7-7; j_gene: TRBJ1-5; CDR3aa: ASSLTGKGNQPQH
v_gene: TRBV7-9; j_gene: TRBJ2-1; CDR3aa: ASSSSGRAVDEQF
v_gene: TRBV9; j_gene: TRBJ2-5; CDR3aa: ASSVDGAPAKRETQY
v_gene: TRBV18; j_gene: TRBJ2-1; CDR3aa: ASSPPSQYNEQF
v_gene: TRBV27; j_gene: TRBJ2-6; CDR3aa: ASSPTGANVLT
v_gene: TRBV11-3; j_gene: TRBJ1-2; CDR3aa: ASSLTLSSGYT
v_gene: TRBV6-6; j_gene: TRBJ2-2; CDR3aa: ASSTSSGYTGELF
v_gene: TRBV7-3; j_gene: TRBJ2-5; CDR3aa: ASSLTGRLGETQY
v_gene: TRBV7-3; j_gene: TRBJ2-7; CDR3aa: ASSLEVAAEQY
v_gene: TRBV5-4; j_gene: TRBJ1-1; CDR3aa: ASSLRGNTEAF